A single sample is the source of the 12 T cell receptor beta chains below, sequenced in a study of blood T cell repertoires in COVID-19 (dated by TCRdb to 2020 to 2021). The library was made by the immunoSEQ multiplex PCR assay. As stored in TCRdb, this immuneACCESS dataset retains in-frame rearrangements with V and J assigned. A fraction of the clones does not appear; measured against another copy, unresolved V genes explain less than half of the discrepancy, and the remainder lacks a known reason. Across this sample there are around 70,000 clones, with 80% seen only once. The ten largest clones add up to over 10% of the sample. The sample taken for sequencing was peripheral blood. The source of these receptors is a man aged 45-65 years with COVID-19, enrolled during active disease.

The V and J genes are TRBV24-1 and TRBJ2-2; 8 positions match TRBD2. The CDR3 is made up of 14 amino acids. The V and J ends lost 5 bases and 5 bases, in that order; junction bases with no gene match: 3. Per the germline V gene, CDR1 is KGHDR and CDR2 is SFDVKD. The CDR3 sequence: CATSATSETGELFF. In nucleotides, the CDR3 is TGTGCCACCAGTGCGACTAGCGAGACCGGGGAGCTGTTTTTT.

V and J are TRBV7-3 and TRBJ1-2; 9 bases map to TRBD1. V was pared by 5 bases and J by 6 bases, with 7 bases of the junction left unmatched. Per germline, CDR1 SGHTA and CDR2 FQGTGA. The CDR3 has 14 amino acids. The CDR3 is CASSPTGQGNGYTF. Written as DNA, the CDR3 is TGTGCCAGCAGCCCCACCGGACAGGGGAATGGCTACACCTTC. Using reference TRBV7-3 and TRBJ1-2 for the parts outside the CDR3, the full variable domain is GAGVSQTPSNKVTEKGKYVELRCDPISGHTALYWYRQSLGQGPEFLIYFQGTGAADDSGLPNDRFFAVRPEGSVSTLKIQRTERGDSAVYLCASSPTGQGNGYTFGSGTRLTVV.

The chain joins TRBV4-2 to TRBJ2-4; D is uncertain. Between the trimmed V and J ends, which lost 0 bases and 5 bases, there was a span of 14 bases. Germline V CDR1 and CDR2: LGHNA, YNFKEQ. The CDR3 is 16 amino acids. The CDR3, as DNA: TGTGCCAGCAGCCAAGATGGAGCTTTGATCCAAAACATTCAGTACTTC. Its protein is CASSQDGALIQNIQYF.

The chain combines TRBV9 with TRBJ2-3; 7 bases fit TRBD1. Germline V CDR1 and CDR2: SGDLS, YYNGEE. The V gene end was trimmed by 3 bases and the J gene end by 4 bases; junction bases not matched to a gene: 5. CDR3 length equals 14 residues. CDR3 amino acids: CASSALQGSDTQYF. For the CDR3, the DNA is TGTGCCAGCAGCGCTTTACAGGGGTCAGATACGCAGTATTTT.

The rearrangement uses TRBV30 and TRBJ1-2, with a tentative D call TRBD1 (6 bases). CDR1 is GTSNPN, CDR2 SVGIG, per germline (reference sequence). Trimming took 0 bases from V and 7 from J, leaving 15 bases between them. CDR3 size: 14 residues. The CDR3 DNA reads TGTGCCTGGAGTGTACCAGGGGCCCGGGGTGGCTACACCTTC. Amino acid sequence: CAWSVPGARGGYTF.

The count of this clone is one. This chain joins TRBV6-1 and TRBJ1-3, with a tentative D call TRBD1 (5 bases). The CDR3 contains 15 residues. V shed 1 base and J shed 4 bases, with 11 bases lying between them. Germline V gene sequence: CDR1 MNHNS, CDR2 SASEGT. The CDR3: CASSEGGVGGNTIYF. The CDR3 DNA follows: TGTGCCAGCAGTGAAGGGGGGGTCGGAGGAAACACCATATATTTT.

This chain uses TRBV5-6 with TRBJ2-7; 13 bases match TRBD2. Unmatched junction bases numbered 11, after V lost 4 bases and J lost 1 base. Germline V CDR1 and CDR2: SGHDT, YYEEEE. This CDR3 is built from 18 residues. CDR3 nucleotide sequence: TGTGCCAGCAGCGCGCAAGGACTAGCGGGAGAAGTGTCCTACGAGCAGTACTTC. As protein: CASSAQGLAGEVSYEQYF.

This clone has more than one count but fewer than ten. The rearrangement links TRBV5-1 to TRBJ2-6; 7 nucleotides match TRBD2. This CDR3 is built from 16 residues. With V trimmed by 3 bases and J by 4 bases, 7 bases remained unmatched. CDR1 and CDR2 from the germline V gene are SGHRS and YFSETQ. The CDR3 here is CASSSLGRAGANVLTF. The CDR3 DNA follows: TGCGCCAGCAGCTCCCTGGGGAGGGCAGGGGCCAACGTCCTGACTTTC.

CDR3 protein: CASSMASGRNEQFF. The CDR3 nucleotides read TGTGCCAGTAGTATGGCTAGCGGGAGGAATGAGCAGTTCTTC. The chain has TRBV19 and TRBJ2-1; 11 bases line up with TRBD2. The CDR3 totals 14 residues. In germline, CDR1 is LNHDA, CDR2 SQIVND (reference sequence). V gave up 3 bases and J gave up 7 bases; unmatched junction bases: 2. Using reference TRBV19 and TRBJ2-1 for the parts outside the CDR3, the full variable domain is DGGITQSPKYLFRKEGQNVTLSCEQNLNHDAMYWYRQDPGQGLRLIYYSQIVNDFQKGDIAEGYSVSREKKESFPLTVTSAQKNPTAFYLCASSMASGRNEQFFGPGTRLTVL.

The genes are TRBV7-9 and TRBJ1-5; TRBD1 is a possible D gene (6 bases). This CDR3 contains 16 residues. The V gene lost 1 base and the J gene lost 3 bases, with 13 bases spanning the gap. Germline V gene data show CDR1 as SEHNR and CDR2 as FQNEAQ (reference sequence). For the CDR3, the DNA is TGTGCCAGCAGCTTAGTGGTGGGGGCAACCAATCAGCCCCAGCATTTT. Its protein is CASSLVVGATNQPQHF. Together with reference TRBV7-9 and TRBJ1-5, the CDR3 gives the full variable domain: DTGVSQNPRHKITKRGQNVTFRCDPISEHNRLYWYRQTLGQGPEFLTYFQNEAQLEKSRLLSDRFSAERPKGSFSTLEIQRTEQGDSAMYLCASSLVVGATNQPQHFGDGTRLSIL.

The chain has TRBV18 and TRBJ1-5, with D perhaps matching TRBD1 (5 bases). In germline, CDR1 is KGHSH, CDR2 LQKENI. The CDR3 length is 13 residues. V lost 8 bases to trimming and J lost 9 bases, with 17 bases between them. CDR3 coding DNA: TGTGCCAGCCCAGAGGACACCTTCCCGCCCCAGCATTTT. The encoded protein is CASPEDTFPPQHF.

The chain is built from TRBV11-2 and TRBJ2-7, with TRBD2 as a possible D gene (5 bases). The ends were cut back, 4 bases at V and 6 bases at J, with 16 bases in the middle. The CDR3 consists of 14 residues. Germline CDR1 and CDR2: SGHAT and FQNNGV. CDR3 DNA sequence: TGTGCCAGCAGCTCCTCCCTACGGGGTTCCGAGCAGTACTTC. Its protein is CASSSSLRGSEQYF. Full variable domain (remainder filled in from reference TRBV11-2 and TRBJ2-7): EAGVAQSPRYKIIEKRQSVAFWCNPISGHATLYWYQQILGQGPKLLIQFQNNGVVDDSQLPKDRFSAERLKGVDSTLKIQPAKLEDSAVYLCASSSSLRGSEQYFGPGTRLTVT.